This entry features one T cell receptor (beta chain) sequence. This clonotype has more than one count but fewer than ten. Its recognized antigen is unknown. No base qualities exist here, and no much larger clone lies one base off it. These data belong to a study of T cells after yellow fever vaccination (dated by TCRdb to between 2018 and 2021). For context, the study as a whole: The SMART-Seq v4 Ultra Low Input RNA kit was used to prepare libraries from fractions with low cell numbers. Bulk TCR alpha and beta repertoires were sequenced longitudinally to track T-cell clones before and after primary and booster YFV17D yellow fever vaccination. Blood samples were taken at several timepoints before and after primary and secondary immunization, and bulk PBMC replicates and cell subsets were isolated. Two healthy male donors, one aged 18 to 29 and one aged 30 to 40 years, were included in the cohort. General findings and caveats noted by the study authors: Because only two donors were included in the study, the extent to which the findings can be generalized is limited. After the booster, most clones that had expanded after primary vaccination were detected again (around 96% of CD4 and roughly 86% of CD8), suggesting broad maintenance of memory. Computational filtering was needed because FACS-sorted repertoires could contain abundant contaminating clonotypes from the bulk population. The secondary T-cell response was found to be weaker but faster than the primary response, with a peak reached on day 5 rather than on day 15. A small share of clonotypes occurred in both CD4 and CD8 compartments, likely arising from convergent recombination.

The instrument was an Illumina NovaSeq 6000. TCR cDNA was synthesized by 5'RACE template switching, through which a universal primer site and unique molecular identifiers were introduced. Priming of cDNA synthesis was performed from both the TCR alpha and TCR beta constant segments. Library amplification involved two PCR steps, and the second step added sample barcodes and sequencing adapters. Sequencing of libraries was performed on Illumina HiSeq 2500 (2x100 bp) or NovaSeq (2x150 bp). For the original study's pipeline: Reads were demultiplexed and collapsed into UMI consensus sequences with MIGEC, and V(D)J alignment was performed with MiXCR. Using edgeR on replicate PBMC samples, clonotypes were called vaccine-responding if FDR was below 0.01 and the log2 fold change was above 5 up to day 15. Each bulk clonotype was labeled CD4 or CD8 based on which sequenced repertoire, CD4 or CD8, contained the clonotype at higher abundance. TCRdb ran its own pipeline on the public reads, namely fastp trimming at Q25 and MiXCR clone calling, and kept in-frame beta chains. For every CDR3 protein sequence, its rows merge into one entry that carries the most common genes and DNA. What appears here as the V and J calls and clone size reflects TCRdb's work, not the paper's. The sample includes a few hundred thousand distinct CDR3 sequences, with 3.6% observed a single time. 23% of the sample goes to the ten largest clones.

Reading the label with the study, this specimen's treatment or condition is: live attenuated yellow fever vaccine strain. At each blood-draw timepoint, two biological replicates of bulk PBMCs were collected. PBMCs were isolated from peripheral blood using a standard Ficoll-Paque protocol. TriZol was used to extract RNA from bulk PBMCs, from CD4 and CD8 fractions, and from dextramer-positive and dextramer-negative fractions. Trimming takes 1 base off V and 0 bases off J; junction bases not matched to a gene: 4. The CDR3 covers 18 residues, taking in both the cysteine and the phenylalanine. The read is trimmed to its CDR3 DNA, 54 bases read in frame from base 1. Based on the germline V gene (reference sequence), the CDR1 and CDR2 sequences are MNHEY and SMNVEV.

The chain couples TRBV27 to TRBJ2-2, and TRBD1 matches 11 of the central bases. This specimen consisted of PBMCs, obtained on the day of the yellow fever booster vaccination. This sequence was found in a man younger than 35 who received the YFV17D yellow fever vaccine. The DNA is as follows: TGTGCCAGCAGTTTATTAGGGGGACAGGGGGCGAACACCGGGGAGCTGTTTTTT. This encodes CASSLLGGQGANTGELFF.